Listed below are T cell receptor beta chains from one sample, sequenced in a study of blood T cell repertoires in COVID-19. Generated by immunoSEQ multiplex PCR, the TCRdb table keeps only in-frame clones and is missing some. This table has 210,000 or so clones, around 81% appearing once. Sequencing was performed on PBMCs or T cells enriched from blood (not recorded which). These receptor sequences come from a woman aged 50 to 60 with acute COVID-19. CDR3s include the opening cysteine and the closing phenylalanine or tryptophan. A D gene is named only where the DNA matches it firmly. A row's size may be missing; if present it is once, few, many or a size class.

d_gene,j_gene,abundance,v_gene,CDR3aa,CDR3nt
-,TRBJ1-2,-,TRBV6-2/TRBV6-3,CASSFLGSYGYTF,TGTGCCAGCAGCTTTCTAGGGAGCTATGGCTACACCTTC
-,TRBJ1-3,few,TRBV7-2,CASSIAPITGISGNTIYF,TGTGCCAGCAGCATCGCTCCAATTACAGGGATCTCTGGAAACACCATATATTTT
TRBD1,TRBJ1-1,once,TRBV7-2,CASSFRGQGQGKYAFF,TGTGCCAGCAGCTTTAGGGGACAGGGGCAGGGAAAGTATGCTTTCTTT
TRBD1,TRBJ1-2,-,TRBV5-1,CASSPGQGNYYGYTF,TGCGCCAGCAGCCCGGGACAGGGTAACTACTATGGCTACACCTTC
TRBD1,TRBJ1-4,-,TRBV18,CASSPPGQGRKLFF,TGTGCCAGCTCACCACCGGGACAGGGTCGAAAACTGTTTTTT
-,TRBJ2-4,-,TRBV3-1/TRBV3-2,CASSQDGGLAKNIQYF,TGTGCCAGCAGCCAAGATGGGGGACTAGCCAAAAACATTCAGTACTTC
-,TRBJ2-7,-,TRBV12-5,CASGLGQTYEQYF,TGTGCTAGTGGTTTGGGACAGACCTACGAGCAGTACTTC
-,TRBJ1-3,-,TRBV6-6,CASSRSGFPSGNTIYF,TGTGCCAGCAGTAGGAGCGGGTTTCCCTCTGGAAACACCATATATTTT
TRBD1,TRBJ1-4,-,TRBV5-1,CASSLAGQPDEKLFF,TGCGCCAGCAGCTTGGCGGGACAGCCCGATGAAAAACTGTTTTTT
-,TRBJ2-3,-,TRBV4-3,CASSQGLRTDTQYF,TGCGCCAGCAGCCAAGGTCTTCGCACAGATACGCAGTATTTT
-,TRBJ2-3,-,TRBV6-4,CASSVQSTDTQYF,TGTGCCAGCAGTGTCCAGAGCACAGATACGCAGTATTTT
TRBD1,TRBJ2-2,-,TRBV27,CASIFRQGLPRELFF,TGTGCCAGCATTTTCCGACAGGGATTACCTAGGGAGCTGTTTTTT